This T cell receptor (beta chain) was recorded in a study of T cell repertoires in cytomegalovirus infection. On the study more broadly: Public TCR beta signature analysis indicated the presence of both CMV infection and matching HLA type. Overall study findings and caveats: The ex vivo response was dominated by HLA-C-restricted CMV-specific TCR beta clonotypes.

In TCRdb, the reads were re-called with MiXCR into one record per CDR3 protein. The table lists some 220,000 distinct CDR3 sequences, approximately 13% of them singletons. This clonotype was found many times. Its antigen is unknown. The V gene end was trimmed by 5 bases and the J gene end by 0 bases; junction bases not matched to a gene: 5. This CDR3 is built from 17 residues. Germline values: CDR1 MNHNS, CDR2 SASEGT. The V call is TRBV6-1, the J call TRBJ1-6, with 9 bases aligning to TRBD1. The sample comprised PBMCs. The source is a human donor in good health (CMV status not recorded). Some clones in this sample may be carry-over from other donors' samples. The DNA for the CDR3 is TGTGCCAGCAGTTCAGGACAGGGGAACTCCTATAATTCACCCCTCCACTTT. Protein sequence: CASSSGQGNSYNSPLHF.